This passage covers 11 T cell receptor beta chains from one sample sequenced in a study of blood T cell repertoires in COVID-19 (dated by TCRdb to about 2020). Library method: the immunoSEQ multiplex PCR assay. Imported from immuneACCESS, the table was reduced by TCRdb to in-frame sequences with V and J called. These copies leave out some clones; in studies compared against another copy, an unresolved V gene accounts for under half, and the cause of the remainder is not known. For this sample the table gives 90,000 to 130,000 clones, of which roughly four fifths were detected only once. About 15% of the sample is held by the ten biggest clonotypes. Material: peripheral blood. The receptors were gathered from a woman in her sixties with acute or convalescent COVID-19.

The chain employs TRBV2 and TRBJ2-3; 7 bases match TRBD2. Trimming cost V 6 bases and J 8 bases; bases outside gene matches: 14. The germline CDR1 and CDR2 sequences are SNHLY and FYNNEI. This CDR3 spans 15 amino acids. CDR3 residues: CASSAGSSGGGTQYF. The CDR3 DNA sequence: TGTGCCAGCAGCGCCGGCTCTAGCGGTGGGGGTACGCAGTATTTT.

This clone came up many times. The chain recombines TRBV7-9 with TRBJ1-3; tentatively, D is TRBD1 (6 bases). Trimming removed 1 base from V and 7 bases from J, with 14 bases in between. Germline V lookup: CDR1 SEHNR, CDR2 FQNEAQ (reference sequence). This CDR3 is built from 15 residues. The CDR3: CASSLGTGNVNTIYF. DNA of the CDR3: TGTGCCAGCAGCTTAGGCACAGGGAACGTGAACACCATATATTTT. The full variable domain, its missing parts supplied by reference TRBV7-9 and TRBJ1-3, is DTGVSQNPRHKITKRGQNVTFRCDPISEHNRLYWYRQTLGQGPEFLTYFQNEAQLEKSRLLSDRFSAERPKGSFSTLEIQRTEQGDSAMYLCASSLGTGNVNTIYFGEGSWLTVV.

This chain uses TRBV3-1 (or the pseudogene TRBV3-2) with TRBJ2-3; possible D gene TRBD2, 6 bases. Trimming stripped 4 bases from V and 1 base from J, with 9 bases between. This CDR3 is built from 14 residues. The germline V gene has CDR1 LGHDT and CDR2 YNNKEL (reference sequence). The DNA of the CDR3 is TGTGCCAGCAGCCCCGGACTACGCACAGATACGCAGTATTTT. Amino acids: CASSPGLRTDTQYF.

J is TRBJ2-7 and V is TRBV6-2 or TRBV6-3, with D maybe TRBD1 (6 bases). The CDR3 totals 14 residues. Germline V gene sequence: CDR1 MNHEY, CDR2 SVGEGT. Trimming left V 2 bases short and J 4 bases short, with 12 bases between. CDR3 sequence (DNA): TGTGCCAGCAGTTACGAAGGGGGTACTTACGAGCAGTACTTC. Translating it yields CASSYEGGTYEQYF.

The chain combines TRBV6-5 with TRBJ2-7; a possible D gene is TRBD2 (5 bases). Germline CDR1 reads MNHEY; CDR2 reads SVGAGI. The CDR3 sequence is 12 residues long. V was shortened by 0 bases and J by 7 bases, with 7 bases between the two germline ends. CDR3 DNA sequence: TGTGCCAGCAGTTACTCCGAGGGAGAGCAGTACTTC. As protein: CASSYSEGEQYF.

V and J are TRBV5-1 and TRBJ1-6, with 11 bases matching TRBD1. The germline V gene encodes CDR1 SGHRS and CDR2 YFSETQ. V dropped 4 bases and J dropped 10; count of bases not matched to a gene: 7. The CDR3 extends over 15 amino acids. CDR3 DNA: TGCGCCAGCAGCGAAGGACAGGGGGCGAGCTCACCCCTCCACTTT. Protein sequence: CASSEGQGASSPLHF.

This chain links TRBV24-1 with TRBJ1-2; D is perhaps TRBD1 (5 bases). The germline CDR1 and CDR2 sequences are KGHDR and SFDVKD. This CDR3 has 13 residues. V was clipped by 9 bases and J by 2 bases, with 12 bases between them. The CDR3: CATSSQGNYGYTF. In DNA, the CDR3 is TGTGCCACCTCATCCCAGGGAAACTATGGCTACACCTTC.

CDR3 nucleotides: TGTGCCAGCAGCTCTCCCGGGACAGGGGTTCTTAATGAAAAACTGTTTTTT. Protein: CASSSPGTGVLNEKLFF. The J gene is TRBJ1-4, the V gene TRBV13, with 10 bases lining up with TRBD1. Germline loops: CDR1 PRHDT, CDR2 FYEKMQ (reference sequence). Trimming at V came to 4 bases and at J to 4 bases, leaving 9 bases not matched to a gene. The CDR3 has 17 amino acids. The variable domain in full, with the rest retrieved from reference TRBV13 and TRBJ1-4, is AAGVIQSPRHLIKEKRETATLKCYPIPRHDTVYWYQQGPGQDPQFLISFYEKMQSDKGSIPDRFSAQQFSDYHSELNMSSLELGDSALYFCASSSPGTGVLNEKLFFGSGTQLSVL.

The CDR3 sequence: CASSPPGTGATGELFF. The CDR3 region has the DNA TGTGCCAGCAGCCCCCCCGGGACAGGGGCAACCGGGGAGCTGTTTTTT. This sequence joins TRBV5-4 and TRBJ2-2, with TRBD1 identical over 10 bases. J was trimmed by 5 bases and V by 4 bases; bases with no gene match: 8. CDR3 length: 16 residues. Germline V gene sequence: CDR1 SGHNT, CDR2 YYREEE (reference sequence).

Regarding this clone: Distinct nucleotide sequences in the sample also encode this CDR3. The J gene is TRBJ1-5, the V gene TRBV15; D is undetermined. The V end lost 0 bases, the J end lost 4 bases, and 7 bases lay between the germline ends. This CDR3 has 14 amino acids. From germline, CDR1 is LNHNV and CDR2 YYDKDF (reference sequence). This CDR3 reads CATSRDRGNQPQHF. The CDR3 region has the DNA TGTGCCACCAGCAGAGATCGCGGAAATCAGCCCCAGCATTTT.

The chain recombines TRBV5-6 with TRBJ2-7; D unresolved. V was shortened by 3 bases and J by 0 bases, with 7 bases between the two germline ends. The CDR3 contains 13 residues. The germline V gene has CDR1 SGHDT and CDR2 YYEEEE. CDR3 bases: TGTGCCAGCAGCTACACCAGCTCCTACGAGCAGTACTTC. This codes for CASSYTSSYEQYF.